These 32 T cell receptor beta chains were all obtained from the same sample, sequenced in a study of T cells expressing NK-cell markers. TCRdb re-analyzed the 5' RACE reads; it lists each CDR3 protein once, without DNA. This table holds approximately 550,000 distinct CDR3 sequences. The sequenced sample consisted of blood T cells: a sorted CD56 or NKG2C T cell subset, CD4+ or CD8+ T cells, or bulk PBMC T cells (not recorded which). Source of these receptors: a man between 18 and 29 years old in good health.

The V call is TRBV10-3, the J call TRBJ2-1; TCRdb calls TRBD1, which cannot be checked without DNA. CDR3 length equals 13 residues. From germline, CDR1 is ENHRY and CDR2 SYGVKD. The CDR3 region is CAISEGDSNEQFF.

CDR3 protein: CASSPGGIRGEQFF. The chain couples TRBV5-1 to TRBJ2-1; TCRdb outputs TRBD2, but without DNA this stays unchecked. The CDR3 is 14 residues long. The V gene's germline CDR1 is SGHRS and CDR2 YFSETQ.

The CDR3 is CSVLDPDTGPDTQYF. This chain connects TRBV29-1 to TRBJ2-3; TCRdb indicates TRBD1, and absent DNA this call remains unverified. Per germline, CDR1 SQVTM and CDR2 ANQGSEA. The CDR3 sequence is 15 residues long.

CDR3 in amino acids: CASSSGGGYNEQFF. The V and J genes are TRBV5-6 and TRBJ2-1; absent DNA, TCRdb's TRBD2 call cannot be checked. Germline-derived CDR1 and CDR2 are SGHDT and YYEEEE. This CDR3 region has 14 residues.

This chain connects TRBV29-1 to TRBJ1-2; no DNA is available, so the TRBD1 call from TCRdb remains unchecked. The CDR3 covers 13 residues. From germline, CDR1 is SQVTM and CDR2 ANQGSEA. CDR3 sequence reads: CSAEGGQRGGYTF.

This chain uses TRBV10-3 with TRBJ2-1; without DNA, the TCRdb call of TRBD2 cannot be checked. The V gene's germline CDR1 is ENHRY and CDR2 SYGVKD. The CDR3 contains 13 residues. The CDR3 reads CAIRIERELEQFF.

The gene calls are TRBV29-1 and TRBJ2-3; the TCRdb call, TRBD2, lacks DNA for checking. In germline, CDR1 is SQVTM, CDR2 ANQGSEA. CDR3 length: 18 amino acids. This CDR3 is CSVAARLAGGGLTDTQYF.

The chain recombines TRBV9 with TRBJ1-4; TCRdb names TRBD1, which stays unverified in the absence of DNA. This CDR3 spans 15 amino acids. Germline V gene lookup returns CDR1 SGDLS and CDR2 YYNGEE. CDR3 amino acids: CASSDSGTGNEKLFF.

V usage is TRBV12-3 or TRBV12-4 and J usage is TRBJ2-2. This CDR3 region has 14 residues. The CDR3 sequence: CASSFILGTGELFF.

This chain joins TRBV25-1 and TRBJ2-3; TCRdb lists TRBD1, though no DNA is available to test this call. The CDR3 is 14 residues long. CDR1 and CDR2 (germline): MGHDK, SYGVNS. The CDR3 region is CASSDTGVGDTQYF.

This chain connects TRBV28 to TRBJ2-1; absent DNA, TCRdb's TRBD2 call cannot be checked. This CDR3 has 17 amino acids. Germline CDR1 reads MDHEN; CDR2 reads SYDVKM. This CDR3 is CASSPLLAGVSKNEQFF.

The chain employs TRBV5-1 and TRBJ2-3. CDR1 and CDR2 (germline): SGHRS, YFSETQ. CDR3 length equals 14 residues. The CDR3 is CASSLDIHTDTQYF.

V and J are TRBV30 and TRBJ2-1; TCRdb names TRBD1, which stays unverified in the absence of DNA. The CDR3 sequence is 12 residues long. Per the germline V gene, CDR1 is GTSNPN and CDR2 is SVGIG (reference sequence). The CDR3 sequence is CASTRDSNEQFF.

The gene calls are TRBV20-1 and TRBJ2-1; the D gene TCRdb calls, TRBD2, cannot be checked with no DNA. Germline V CDR1 and CDR2: DFQATT, SNEGSKA (reference sequence). The CDR3 consists of 16 residues. Here the CDR3 reads CSASMSSGRTNNEQFF.

The rearrangement links TRBV18 to TRBJ2-1; TCRdb designates TRBD2, a call that cannot be tested without DNA. The CDR3 contains 18 residues. Germline V gene lookup returns CDR1 KGHSH and CDR2 LQKENI. The CDR3 loop reads CASSLLFRTSGRNHEQFF. Drawing the rest from reference TRBV18 and TRBJ2-1, the complete variable domain is NAGVMQNPRHLVRRRGQEARLRCSPMKGHSHVYWYRQLPEEGLKFMVYLQKENIIDESGMPKERFSAEFPKEGPSILRIQQVVRGDSAAYFCASSLLFRTSGRNHEQFFGPGTRLTVL.

The chain recombines TRBV11-2 with TRBJ2-3; absent DNA, TCRdb's TRBD2 call cannot be checked. The CDR3 has 14 residues. The germline gives CDR1 SGHAT, CDR2 FQNNGV. The CDR3 protein is CASSIGTSGSRQYF.

CDR3 protein: CASRRTLFSYEQYF. The chain joins TRBV5-6 to TRBJ2-7; TCRdb's D call, TRBD1, is unchecked because there is no DNA. CDR1 and CDR2 (germline): SGHDT, YYEEEE. The CDR3 covers 14 residues.

V is TRBV24-1 and J is TRBJ2-2; TCRdb reports TRBD1, a call that lacks DNA to check it against. CDR1 is KGHDR and CDR2 is SFDVKD in the germline V gene. The CDR3 runs to 16 residues. The CDR3 protein is CATSDRGQGHTGELFF.

The rearrangement joins TRBV12-3 or TRBV12-4 to TRBJ2-1; TCRdb indicates TRBD2, and absent DNA this call remains unverified. This CDR3 contains 15 residues. This CDR3 is CASSQTPSLMVEQFF.

The chain joins TRBV5-1 to TRBJ2-1; checking the TCRdb D call of TRBD2 is not possible without DNA. The CDR3 is 12 residues long. Germline lookup yields CDR1 SGHRS and CDR2 YFSETQ. This CDR3 reads CASSFLATEQFF.

V is TRBV15 and J is TRBJ2-4; TCRdb's D call, TRBD2, is unchecked because there is no DNA. This CDR3 has 13 residues. Germline V gene data show CDR1 as LNHNV and CDR2 as YYDKDF (reference sequence). CDR3: CATGSGSQNIQYF.

The chain employs TRBV12-3 or TRBV12-4 and TRBJ2-4; TCRdb's D call, TRBD2, is unchecked because there is no DNA. The CDR3 has 19 residues. The CDR3 is CASSSTGLAGPLAKNIQYF.

J is TRBJ2-2 and V is TRBV6-5; TCRdb's assignment of TRBD2 cannot be checked, as there is no DNA. Germline CDR1 MNHEY, CDR2 SVGAGI. The CDR3 has 15 amino acids. The CDR3 loop reads CASTRGIIGTGELFF.

CDR3 residues: CASSYSRRGSGETQYF. V usage is TRBV6-5 and J usage is TRBJ2-5; TCRdb indicates TRBD1, and absent DNA this call remains unverified. The length of the CDR3 is 16 residues. Germline V gene data show CDR1 as MNHEY and CDR2 as SVGAGI.

The chain uses TRBV20-1 and TRBJ1-5; TCRdb's D gene call, TRBD1, goes unchecked for lack of DNA. Per the germline V gene, CDR1 is DFQATT and CDR2 is SNEGSKA (reference sequence). This CDR3 region has 14 residues. CDR3 loop: CSAPNRDGNQPQHF.

The rearrangement uses TRBV28 and TRBJ2-5; TCRdb's D call, TRBD1, is unchecked because there is no DNA. The CDR3 length is 14 residues. In germline, CDR1 is MDHEN, CDR2 SYDVKM. The CDR3 loop is CASSIPLGGETQYF.

The CDR3 loop reads CASSSVSTDTQYF. The gene calls are TRBV5-1 and TRBJ2-3. CDR1 SGHRS and CDR2 YFSETQ come from the germline V gene. There are 13 residues in the CDR3. The full variable domain, completed using reference TRBV5-1 and TRBJ2-3, is KAGVTQTPRYLIKTRGQQVTLSCSPISGHRSVSWYQQTPGQGLQFLFEYFSETQRNKGNFPGRFSGRQFSNSRSEMNVSTLELGDSALYLCASSSVSTDTQYFGPGTRLTVL.

This sequence joins TRBV5-1 and TRBJ2-7. This CDR3 contains 13 residues. The V gene's germline CDR1 is SGHRS and CDR2 YFSETQ. The CDR3 loop is CASSLDQTYEQYF.

The chain has TRBV24-1 and TRBJ2-2. From germline, CDR1 is KGHDR and CDR2 SFDVKD. The CDR3 extends over 13 amino acids. CDR3 sequence reads: CATSVTGTGELFF.

V and J are TRBV5-1 and TRBJ2-1. CDR3 length equals 13 residues. Germline loops: CDR1 SGHRS, CDR2 YFSETQ. Here the CDR3 reads CASSLSPSNEQFF.

The rearrangement links TRBV6-5 to TRBJ2-7. The length of the CDR3 is 15 residues. Germline CDR1 is MNHEY and CDR2 is SVGAGI. This CDR3 is CASSYSSGIPYEQYF.

This chain connects TRBV20-1 to TRBJ1-5; the TCRdb call, TRBD1, lacks DNA for checking. This CDR3 has 15 amino acids. CDR1 is DFQATT, CDR2 SNEGSKA, per germline (reference sequence). CDR3 protein: CSARVPQGLAQPQHF.